The 24 T cell receptor beta chains listed next were all sequenced from one sample in a study of T cells in Graves' hyperthyroidism and ophthalmopathy. Amplification yielded TCR beta CDR3 regions, with RNA transcripts as the source. The study used the HTBI primer set for a first-round RT-PCR of the TCR CDR3. TCRdb used MiXCR to reprocess the multiplex PCR reads, holding one entry per CDR3 protein. The data hold 500,000 to 750,000 distinct CDR3 sequences, with around 45% observed a single time. Material for sequencing was peripheral blood or thyroid tissue (not recorded which). These receptors were collected from a woman between 18 and 29 years old with Graves' hyperthyroidism.

The sample holds a few counts of this clonotype. The genes are TRBV18 and TRBJ1-2, with D possibly TRBD1 on 5 matching bases. The germline V gene has CDR1 KGHSH and CDR2 LQKENI. The V end lost 0 bases, the J end lost 0 bases, and 8 bases lay between the germline ends. This CDR3 comprises 15 residues. Here the CDR3 DNA reads TGTGCCAGCTCACCACCGGGACTTACTAACTATGGCTACACCTTC. Encoded protein: CASSPPGLTNYGYTF.

V is TRBV5-5 and J is TRBJ2-7; no clear D gene. Per germline, CDR1 SGHKS and CDR2 YYEKEE (reference sequence). The CDR3 contains 15 residues. V lost 0 bases and J lost 6, with 16 bases in between. The CDR3 spells CASSLGVGNKVEQYF. CDR3 DNA sequence: TGTGCCAGCAGCTTGGGGGTTGGAAACAAGGTCGAGCAGTACTTC.

This clonotype was detected ten times or more. The V call is TRBV6-1, the J call TRBJ2-5; D remains ambiguous. The CDR3 runs 14 residues. Germline assignment: CDR1 MNHNS and CDR2 SASEGT. V gave up 6 bases and J gave up 0 bases, with 11 bases separating them. The CDR3 coding sequence is TGTGCCAGCAGGACAAGTTATAACCAAGAGACCCAGTACTTC. Encoded protein: CASRTSYNQETQYF.

This clonotype came up many times. Here the CDR3 DNA reads TGTGCCAGCAGCTTGGGATTCACTTCCGGCGGCTCCTACGAGCAGTACTTC. This encodes CASSLGFTSGGSYEQYF. The V call is TRBV5-6, the J call TRBJ2-7; no definite D call. The CDR3 loop spans 17 amino acids. The ends were cut back, 0 bases at V and 0 bases at J, with 16 bases in the middle. Germline V gene lookup returns CDR1 SGHDT and CDR2 YYEEEE. Together with reference TRBV5-6 and TRBJ2-7, the CDR3 gives the full variable domain: DAGVTQSPTHLIKTRGQQVTLRCSPKSGHDTVSWYQQALGQGPQFIFQYYEEEERQRGNFPDRFSGHQFPNYSSELNVNALLLGDSALYLCASSLGFTSGGSYEQYFGPGTRLTVT.

The V call is TRBV7-8, the J call TRBJ2-1; D is unclear. V lost 5 bases and J lost 2, with 10 bases in between. CDR1 is SGHVS, CDR2 FQNEAQ, per germline. The CDR3 loop spans 14 amino acids. Written as DNA, the CDR3 is TGTGCCAGCAGCCTAGGACGTACCTACAATGAGCAGTTCTTC. Its protein product is CASSLGRTYNEQFF.

Comment on this clonotype: Sequence at one end of the junction differs from germline and may be a read error. The chain couples TRBV11-2 to TRBJ2-1, with 9 bases that match TRBD1. Per germline, CDR1 SGHAT and CDR2 FQNNGV. There are 18 residues in the CDR3. CDR3 residues: CASSLEDRGGRSYNEQFF. The CDR3 coding sequence is TGTGCCAGCAGCCTAGAGGACAGGGGAGGGCGGTCCTACAATGAGCAGTTCTTC.

This clonotype occurred many times. The chain carries TRBV19 and TRBJ2-2, with D possibly TRBD2 on 6 matching bases. The V gene lost 5 bases and the J gene lost 4 bases, with 17 bases spanning the gap. There are 16 residues in the CDR3. The V gene's germline CDR1 is LNHDA and CDR2 SQIVND (reference sequence). The CDR3 loop is CASSFGTHAVTGELFF. In DNA, the CDR3 is TGTGCCAGTAGTTTCGGGACTCATGCCGTCACCGGGGAGCTGTTTTTT.

This clonotype was seen repeatedly, ten times or more. The chain couples TRBV29-1 to TRBJ1-1; weak D call: TRBD1 (5 bases). Germline loops: CDR1 SQVTM, CDR2 ANQGSEA. Trimming took off 4 bases at V and 1 base at J, with 13 bases between the two ends. This CDR3 spans 14 amino acids. CDR3 region: CSVVRGLGNTEAFF. The CDR3 nucleotides read TGCAGCGTTGTGAGGGGCCTGGGGAACACTGAAGCTTTCTTT.

This rearrangement joins TRBV2 to TRBJ2-3, with D tentatively TRBD1 or TRBD2 (5 bases each). CDR3 length: 13 amino acids. Germline values: CDR1 SNHLY, CDR2 FYNNEI. V was shortened by 4 bases and J by 4 bases, with 9 bases between the two germline ends. CDR3 sequence reads: CASSATAADTQYF. CDR3 in DNA: TGTGCCAGCAGTGCGACAGCGGCAGATACGCAGTATTTT.

The chain carries TRBV7-2 and TRBJ2-7; D is unclear. V was trimmed by 5 bases and J by 7 bases, leaving 24 bases between them. The CDR3 covers 16 residues. In germline, CDR1 is SGHTA, CDR2 FQGNSA. The DNA of the CDR3 is TGTGCCAGCAGCCCCCGGAGCACGAGCTCCTACAATGAGCAGTACTTC. It is translated as CASSPRSTSSYNEQYF. The entire variable domain, with the rest obtained from reference TRBV7-2 and TRBJ2-7, is as follows: GAGVSQSPSNKVTEKGKDVELRCDPISGHTALYWYRQSLGQGLEFLIYFQGNSAPDKSGLPSDRFSAERTGGSVSTLTIQRTQQEDSAVYLCASSPRSTSSYNEQYFGPGTRLTVT.

This clonotype occurred many times. The chain combines TRBV12-3 or TRBV12-4 with TRBJ2-7; no definite D call. V was cut by 3 bases and J by 0 bases, with 9 bases left in between. The CDR3 is 14 residues long. DNA for the CDR3: TGTGCCAGCAGTTTTGCCGTTAGCTCCTACGAGCAGTACTTC. Its protein is CASSFAVSSYEQYF.

This clonotype was recorded many times. The V gene is TRBV12-3 or TRBV12-4, the J gene TRBJ2-7, with 7 bases fitting TRBD1. This CDR3 has 14 residues. The V and J ends lost 9 bases and 2 bases, in that order; junction bases with no gene match: 10. The CDR3 DNA reads as TGTGCCAGTCAGAAGGACAGGACAGCCTACGAGCAGTACTTC. Amino acids: CASQKDRTAYEQYF.

Ten or more counts support this clonotype. The gene calls are TRBV19 and TRBJ2-3; 7 bases map to TRBD2. The CDR3 runs to 15 residues. After removal of 1 base from V and 3 bases from J, the junction contained 4 bases not matched to a gene. Per the germline V gene, CDR1 is LNHDA and CDR2 is SQIVND (reference sequence). The DNA for the CDR3 is TGTGCCAGTAGTATAGGTAGTAGCGGGACAGATACGCAGTATTTT. This codes for CASSIGSSGTDTQYF.

The chain joins TRBV2 to TRBJ1-2; no clear D gene. CDR1 and CDR2 (germline): SNHLY, FYNNEI. CDR3 length: 14 amino acids. The V end was cut by 7 bases, the J end by 8 bases, with 20 bases between. CDR3 coding DNA: TGTGCCAGCACCGAATGGGCGCTAGTCTTAGGCTACACCTTC. Protein sequence: CASTEWALVLGYTF. Combining the CDR3 with reference TRBV2 and TRBJ1-2 gives the whole variable domain EPEVTQTPSHQVTQMGQEVILRCVPISNHLYFYWYRQILGQKVEFLVSFYNNEISEKSEIFDDQFSVERPDGSNFTLKIRSTKLEDSAMYFCASTEWALVLGYTFGSGTRLTVV.

This chain connects TRBV20-1 to TRBJ2-2; 14 nucleotides match TRBD2. Trimming took 4 bases from V and 5 from J; bases not matched to a gene: 6. This CDR3 comprises 16 residues. The germline V gene encodes CDR1 DFQATT and CDR2 SNEGSKA (reference sequence). This CDR3 is CSATPGLAGETGELFF. In nucleotides, the CDR3 is TGCAGTGCTACGCCGGGACTAGCGGGAGAGACCGGGGAGCTGTTTTTT.

This clonotype was detected many times. The chain employs TRBV24-1 and TRBJ1-2; D is perhaps TRBD1 (5 bases). In germline, CDR1 is KGHDR, CDR2 SFDVKD. This CDR3 is 15 amino acids long. V was cut by 7 bases and J by 2 bases, with 16 bases left in between. CDR3 loop: CATSPGARPNYGYTF. CDR3 in DNA: TGTGCCACCAGCCCCGGGGCGAGACCCAACTATGGCTACACCTTC.

The rearrangement links TRBV29-1 to TRBJ2-3, with 8 bases aligning to TRBD1. CDR1 SQVTM and CDR2 ANQGSEA come from the germline V gene. J lost 5 bases, V lost 5 bases, and 3 bases had no gene match. There are 12 residues in the CDR3. The CDR3 region has the DNA TGCAGCGTTCAACAGGGGGTAGATACGCAGTATTTT. It yields the protein CSVQQGVDTQYF.

This chain joins TRBV20-1 and TRBJ2-1; D ambiguous. Deletions cut 3 bases from V and 0 bases from J, with 9 bases between. This CDR3 comprises 14 residues. Germline V CDR1 and CDR2: DFQATT, SNEGSKA (reference sequence). In DNA, the CDR3 is TGCAGTGCTAGTGTAGTCCGCTCCTACAATGAGCAGTTCTTC. Its translation is CSASVVRSYNEQFF.

The chain combines TRBV6-4 with TRBJ1-2; TRBD1 might be the D (6 bases). V dropped 5 bases and J dropped 4 bases, with 23 bases sitting between them. Germline assignment: CDR1 MRHNA and CDR2 SNTAGT. CDR3 length: 17 amino acids. CDR3 coding DNA: TGTGCCAGCAGTCCTCCTTGGGGGGCCGTCCGTGTCTATGGCTACACCTTC. This sequence encodes CASSPPWGAVRVYGYTF.

The rearrangement uses TRBV11-2 and TRBJ1-2, with 9 bases identical to TRBD1. The V and J ends lost 5 bases and 5 bases, in that order; junction bases with no gene match: 12. Germline CDR1 SGHAT, CDR2 FQNNGV. The CDR3 spans 16 residues. The CDR3 nucleotides read TGTGCCAGCAGCCAAGCTGACAGGGGGACGGATTATGGCTACACCTTC. Residues: CASSQADRGTDYGYTF.

This clonotype was seen many times. V gene TRBV9 combines with J gene TRBJ2-2, with D possibly called TRBD1 or TRBD2 (5 bases each). V dropped 4 bases and J dropped 4 bases, with 17 bases sitting between them. CDR3 length: 16 residues. Germline V lookup: CDR1 SGDLS, CDR2 YYNGEE. CDR3 in DNA: TGTGCCAGCAGCCCACGTTCGGGTGGGGGCACCGGGGAGCTGTTTTTT. Translation: CASSPRSGGGTGELFF.

Points on this clonotype: Given a much more abundant clone one base away, this may be a read error. The CDR3 bases are TGTGCCAGCAGACAAGAACAGTCCAGGGAAGAGACCCAGTACTTC. Residues: CASRQEQSREETQYF. The genes are TRBV4-2 and TRBJ2-5; possible D gene TRBD1, 5 bases. CDR3 size: 15 residues. Germline V lookup: CDR1 LGHNA, CDR2 YNFKEQ.

This clonotype was seen many times. V is TRBV7-8 and J is TRBJ1-5; D may be TRBD1 (6 bases). V lost 5 bases to trimming and J lost 2 bases, with 10 bases between them. CDR3 length equals 14 residues. CDR1 is SGHVS and CDR2 is FQNEAQ in the germline V gene. The CDR3 DNA sequence: TGTGCCAGCAGCATACAGGGAGGCAATCAGCCCCAGCATTTT. It translates to CASSIQGGNQPQHF.

The chain carries TRBV29-1 and TRBJ1-5, with D perhaps matching TRBD1 (6 bases). The CDR3 is 14 residues long. Germline V gives CDR1 SQVTM, CDR2 ANQGSEA. The V and J ends lost 4 bases and 3 bases respectively, with 13 bases between them. The CDR3 DNA is TGCAGCGTTGGACGCGACAGGAACAATCAGCCCCAGCATTTT. This translates into CSVGRDRNNQPQHF. Supplemented by reference TRBV29-1 and TRBJ1-5, the full variable domain reads SAVISQKPSRDICQRGTSLTIQCQVDSQVTMMFWYRQQPGQSLTLIATANQGSEATYESGFVIDKFPISRPNLTFSTLTVSNMSPEDSSIYLCSVGRDRNNQPQHFGDGTRLSIL.